Each of the 10 T cell receptor beta chains below was sequenced from the same sample in a study of cytomegalovirus exposure and HLA in healthy donors. The PCR made use of 60 Vbeta and 13 Jbeta primers. TCRdb's copy holds only in-frame clones and misses some; the assay was immunoSEQ multiplex PCR. The sample includes about 92,000 clones, 81% of them seen just once. The sample comprised PBMCs. These receptors all stem from a girl aged 2-9 years in good health and CMV-seropositive.

This clone appeared once. The chain recombines TRBV7-2 with TRBJ1-2, with a tentative D call TRBD1 (5 bases). The CDR3 totals 14 residues. CDR1 and CDR2 (germline): SGHTA, FQGNSA. V lost 1 base and J 8 bases, leaving 14 bases between the germline ends. The CDR3 region is CASSLGQGLWGYTF. The CDR3 nucleotides are TGTGCCAGCAGCTTAGGGCAGGGCCTGTGGGGCTACACCTTC.

The rearrangement joins TRBV4-2 to TRBJ2-1; 9 nucleotides agree with TRBD1. CDR3 length: 13 residues. The germline CDR1 and CDR2 sequences are LGHNA and YNFKEQ. V lost 3 bases and J lost 6; bases outside the gene matches: 0. The CDR3 DNA is TGTGCCAGCAGCCAGGGACAGGGCAATGAGCAGTTCTTC. Its translation: CASSQGQGNEQFF.

The chain carries TRBV7-2 and TRBJ1-2; no definite D call. The V end lost 5 bases, the J end lost 3 bases, and 10 bases lay between the germline ends. This CDR3 has 13 amino acids. Germline V gene lookup returns CDR1 SGHTA and CDR2 FQGNSA. DNA for the CDR3: TGTGCCAGCAGCCCTAACAGTTACTATGGCTACACCTTC. Translating gives CASSPNSYYGYTF.

V gene TRBV2 combines with J gene TRBJ2-5; 7 bases match TRBD1. Per the germline V gene, CDR1 is SNHLY and CDR2 is FYNNEI. This CDR3 has 15 residues. J lost 4 bases, V lost 6 bases, and 11 bases had no gene match. CDR3 sequence: CASRGYRTGSETQYF. In DNA, the CDR3 is TGTGCCAGCAGGGGATATCGGACAGGCTCAGAGACCCAGTACTTC.

This clone has only a few counts. V and J are TRBV5-1 and TRBJ1-2; D gene uncertain. The CDR3 contains 14 residues. CDR1 SGHRS and CDR2 YFSETQ come from the germline V gene. V was cut by 7 bases and J by 0 bases, with 13 bases left in between. The CDR3 DNA reads TGCGCCAGCTCCAATCGGGGAACTAACTATGGCTACACCTTC. Encoded protein: CASSNRGTNYGYTF.

The genes are TRBV30 and TRBJ2-1, with 11 bases aligning to TRBD2. Trimming took 7 bases from V and 15 from J; bases not matched to a gene: 38. Looked up from germline, CDR1 is GTSNPN and CDR2 is SVGIG (reference sequence). The CDR3 sequence is 21 residues long. The DNA of the CDR3 is TGTGCCTCACAGGAAAACAAGGGACTAGCGGAGGGAAGGGTTCGTGTGGGGGCCATGTTCTTC. Translation: CASQENKGLAEGRVRVGAMFF.

V usage is TRBV10-1 and J usage is TRBJ1-1; D is ambiguous. V was pared by 2 bases and J by 1 base, with 5 bases between. The length of the CDR3 is 13 residues. Looked up from germline, CDR1 is WNHNN and CDR2 is SYGVQD (reference sequence). CDR3 residues: CASSEQSNTEAFF. For the CDR3, the DNA is TGCGCCAGCAGTGAGCAATCGAACACTGAAGCTTTCTTT.

The chain combines TRBV5-1 with TRBJ2-3; D remains unclear. The CDR3 has 16 amino acids. Trimming removed 4 bases at V and 0 bases at J, with 15 bases between. Germline V CDR1 and CDR2: SGHRS, YFSETQ. In DNA, the CDR3 is TGCGCCAGCAGCCCCTCCTTACTATTGAGCACAGATACGCAGTATTTT. As protein: CASSPSLLLSTDTQYF.

This clone has just one count. This chain connects TRBV6-5 to TRBJ2-3; a weak D match, TRBD1 (5 bases). There are 13 residues in the CDR3. Germline V lookup: CDR1 MNHEY, CDR2 SVGAGI. The V gene lost 7 bases and the J gene lost 0 bases, with 8 bases spanning the gap. Written as DNA, the CDR3 is TGTGCCAGCAAACAGGTTAGCACAGATACGCAGTATTTT. Translating gives CASKQVSTDTQYF.

V and J are TRBV6-5 and TRBJ1-2; weak D call: TRBD1 (6 bases). Germline V gives CDR1 MNHEY, CDR2 SVGAGI. The CDR3 is made up of 15 amino acids. The germline V and J ends were trimmed by 3 bases and 0 bases, with 11 bases remaining between them. DNA for the CDR3: TGTGCCAGCAGTTATGGACAGACAACTAACTATGGCTACACCTTC. Residues: CASSYGQTTNYGYTF.